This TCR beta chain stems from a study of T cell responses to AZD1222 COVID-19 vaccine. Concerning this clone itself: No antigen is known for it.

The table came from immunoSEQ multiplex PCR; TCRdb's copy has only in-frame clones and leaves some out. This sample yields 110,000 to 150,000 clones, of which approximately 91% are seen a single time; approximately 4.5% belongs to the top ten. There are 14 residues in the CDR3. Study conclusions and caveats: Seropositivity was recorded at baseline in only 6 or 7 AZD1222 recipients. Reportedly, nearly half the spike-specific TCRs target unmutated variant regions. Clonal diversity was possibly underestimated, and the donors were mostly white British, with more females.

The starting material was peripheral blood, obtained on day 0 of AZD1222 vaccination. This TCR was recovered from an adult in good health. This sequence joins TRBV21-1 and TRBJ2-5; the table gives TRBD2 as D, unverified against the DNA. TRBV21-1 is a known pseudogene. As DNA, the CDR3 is TGTGCCAGCAGCAAAGGCCGGTGGTGGGAGACCCAGTACTTC. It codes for CASSKGRWWETQYF.